What follows describes a single T cell receptor beta chain. Other DNA sequences in the same sample also yield this CDR3. The CDR3 is 14 residues long. The V gene lost 0 bases and the J gene lost 7 bases, with 7 bases spanning the gap. The germline CDR1 and CDR2 sequences are MNHEY and SVGAGI. The source of the sample is a study of blood T cell repertoires in COVID-19. For the study at large: Sites across the United States, Italy and Spain contributed samples from acute and convalescent COVID-19. The cDNA or gDNA used as material had been derived from T cells, B-cell-depleted T cells, or PBMCs.

Original processing notes: Nucleated cell counts were estimated from reference gene primer amplification. The assay was immunoSEQ multiplex PCR, and TCRdb's table has in-frame clones only and misses some. V and J calls plus clone size are reproduced from that table; the DNA served to infer D and trimming. The table shows 100,000 to 150,000 clones, with about 87% occurring only once. The TCR was taken from a woman aged 45 to 65 with acute or convalescent COVID-19. The sequencing sample was made of peripheral blood. The chain joins TRBV6-5 to TRBJ1-6; D is undetermined. The CDR3 sequence: CASSYSPVNSPLHF. For the CDR3, the DNA is TGTGCCAGCAGTTACTCCCCAGTAAATTCACCCCTCCACTTT.